This T cell receptor beta chain comes out of a study of spatial heterogeneity in lung cancer. TCRdb called the 5' RACE reads again in MiXCR, with one record for every CDR3 protein. Here the sample spans 45,000 to 65,000 distinct CDR3 sequences, less than 9% being singletons. The table lists this clonotype with a few counts. The antigen is undetermined. The time point is: sample taken at primary tumor resection. The study sequenced unsorted whole RNA from tumor, nontumor lung or frozen PBMC. Samples were obtained from more than 70 donors, all untreated early-stage non-small cell lung cancer patients. The study's findings and limits: Follow-up blood showed ubiquitous expanded tumor TCRs less than blood at resection did.

CDR3 length: 14 residues. Germline values: CDR1 LGHDT, CDR2 YNNKEL (reference sequence). With V trimmed by 2 bases and J by 6 bases, 5 bases remained unmatched. The sample here was PBMCs, taken at surgery. This TCR derives from a female donor with early-stage non-small cell lung cancer. The chain joins TRBV3-1 to TRBJ2-7; 9 bases agree with TRBD1. This CDR3 reads CASSQQQGASEQYF. The DNA for the CDR3 is TGTGCCAGCAGCCAACAACAGGGGGCGAGCGAGCAGTACTTC.